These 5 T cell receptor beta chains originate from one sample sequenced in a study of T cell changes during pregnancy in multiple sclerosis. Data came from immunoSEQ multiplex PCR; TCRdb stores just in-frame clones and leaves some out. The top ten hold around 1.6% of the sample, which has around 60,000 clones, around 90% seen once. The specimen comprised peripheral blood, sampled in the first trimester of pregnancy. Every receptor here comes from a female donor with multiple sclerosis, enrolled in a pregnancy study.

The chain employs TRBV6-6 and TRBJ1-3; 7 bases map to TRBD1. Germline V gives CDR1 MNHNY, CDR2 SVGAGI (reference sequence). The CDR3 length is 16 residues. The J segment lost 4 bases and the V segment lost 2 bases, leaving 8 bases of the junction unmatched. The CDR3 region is CASSYPTGSDGNTIYF. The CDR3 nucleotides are TGTGCCAGCAGTTACCCGACAGGGTCCGACGGAAACACCATATATTTT.

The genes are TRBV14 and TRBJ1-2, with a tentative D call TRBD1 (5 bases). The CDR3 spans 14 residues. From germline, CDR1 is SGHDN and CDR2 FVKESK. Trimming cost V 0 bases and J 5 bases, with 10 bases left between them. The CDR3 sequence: CASSQDMTVYGYTF. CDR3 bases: TGTGCCAGCAGCCAAGATATGACAGTTTATGGCTACACCTTC. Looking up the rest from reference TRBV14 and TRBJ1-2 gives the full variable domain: EAGVTQFPSHSVIEKGQTVTLRCDPISGHDNLYWYRRVMGKEIKFLLHFVKESKQDESGMPNNRFLAERTGGTYSTLKVQPAELEDSGVYFCASSQDMTVYGYTFGSGTRLTVV.

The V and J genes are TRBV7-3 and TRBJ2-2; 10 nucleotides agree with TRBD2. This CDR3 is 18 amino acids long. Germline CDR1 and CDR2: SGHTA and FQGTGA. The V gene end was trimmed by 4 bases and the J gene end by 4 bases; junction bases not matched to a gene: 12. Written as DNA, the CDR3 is TGTGCCAGCAGCTCCAGCCCTTCTAGCGGGAGAAGCACCGGGGAGCTGTTTTTT. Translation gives CASSSSPSSGRSTGELFF.

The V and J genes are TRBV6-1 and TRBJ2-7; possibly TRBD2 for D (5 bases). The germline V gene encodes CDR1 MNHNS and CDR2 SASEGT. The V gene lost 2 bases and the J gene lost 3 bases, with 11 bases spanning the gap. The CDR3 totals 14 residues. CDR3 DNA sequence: TGTGCCAGCAGTGAACGGGGAAACCGCTACGAGCAGTACTTC. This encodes CASSERGNRYEQYF.

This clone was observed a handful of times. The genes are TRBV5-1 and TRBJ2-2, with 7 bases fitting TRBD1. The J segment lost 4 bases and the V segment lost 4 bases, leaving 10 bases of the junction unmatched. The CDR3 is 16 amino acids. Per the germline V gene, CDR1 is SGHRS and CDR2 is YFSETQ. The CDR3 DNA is TGCGCCAGCAGCCCGAGACAGGGTTGGGGCACCGGGGAGCTGTTTTTT. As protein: CASSPRQGWGTGELFF.